What follows are 18 T cell receptor beta chains derived from one specimen sequenced in a study of early T cells in non-severe SARS-CoV-2 infection. TCRdb re-derived calls from the 5' RACE reads in MiXCR, one entry per CDR3 protein. This table has tens of thousands of distinct CDR3 sequences, under 13% appearing once. The sample comprised whole blood. The origin of the receptors is an adult who was a healthcare worker with PCR-confirmed SARS-CoV-2 infection or an uninfected control (not recorded which).

At least ten counts were recorded for this clonotype. The chain links TRBV12-3 or TRBV12-4 to TRBJ2-2; the D is unclear. Trimming cost V 1 base and J 5 bases, with 8 bases left between them. There are 14 residues in the CDR3. CDR3 nucleotides: TGTGCCAGCAGTTTAGAAGGAGTTACCGGGGAGCTGTTTTTT. This codes for CASSLEGVTGELFF.

The rearrangement links TRBV7-2 to TRBJ2-7; 7 nucleotides agree with TRBD2. Losses at the gene ends were 2 bases for V and 2 bases for J; bases not matched to a gene: 9. Germline CDR1 is SGHTA and CDR2 is FQGNSA. CDR3 size: 16 residues. The chain's CDR3 is CASSLQRGGPPYEQYF. The CDR3 DNA reads TGTGCCAGCAGCTTACAGCGGGGAGGGCCCCCCTACGAGCAGTACTTC.

In this sample, this clonotype turned up a few times. The gene calls are TRBV5-1 and TRBJ2-3, with 8 bases identical to TRBD2. The junction had 6 bases not matched to a gene; V was cut back by 4 bases and J by 5 bases. This CDR3 has 14 amino acids. Germline lookup yields CDR1 SGHRS and CDR2 YFSETQ. This chain's CDR3 is CASSPGLGVDTQYF. The DNA of the CDR3 is TGCGCCAGCAGCCCGGGACTAGGGGTAGATACGCAGTATTTT.

This clonotype occurred many times. This chain links TRBV11-2 with TRBJ2-1, with D perhaps matching TRBD2 (6 bases). The CDR3 extends over 16 amino acids. The V end lost 3 bases, the J end lost 6 bases, and 18 bases lay between the germline ends. The germline V gene has CDR1 SGHAT and CDR2 FQNNGV. CDR3 region: CASSLGTSNRGNEQFF. The DNA of the CDR3 is TGTGCCAGCAGCTTGGGGACTTCAAACCGAGGCAATGAGCAGTTCTTC.

The chain uses TRBV28 and TRBJ1-6; D is uncertain. Germline V CDR1 and CDR2: MDHEN, SYDVKM. The CDR3 length is 15 residues. Trimming stripped 10 bases from V and 9 bases from J, with 22 bases between. The DNA of the CDR3 is TGTGCCACCGTGCGGGGTGGGGAGATAGGTTCACCCCTCCACTTT. It yields the protein CATVRGGEIGSPLHF.

This chain connects TRBV12-3 or TRBV12-4 to TRBJ1-1, with a possible D match to TRBD1 (6 bases). The V and J ends lost 1 base and 4 bases respectively, with 10 bases between them. CDR3 length equals 14 residues. The CDR3 sequence: CASSLEEGVTEAFF. CDR3 nucleotide sequence: TGTGCCAGCAGTTTAGAAGAGGGGGTCACTGAAGCTTTCTTT.

This clonotype was found a few times. The rearrangement links TRBV6-5 to TRBJ2-1; 13 bases are a match to TRBD2. This CDR3 is built from 15 residues. CDR1 and CDR2 from the germline V gene are MNHEY and SVGAGI. V lost 1 base to trimming and J lost 10 bases; unmatched junction nucleotides: 4. The CDR3 loop is CASSYLLAGGEEQFF. The CDR3 DNA is TGTGCCAGCAGTTACTTACTAGCGGGAGGGGAAGAGCAGTTCTTC.

This clonotype was recorded at least ten times. The CDR3 protein is CASSSSTGAGQYF. The CDR3 DNA reads as TGTGCCAGCAGCTCCTCAACAGGGGCGGGGCAGTACTTC. The rearrangement links TRBV7-2 to TRBJ2-7, with 7 bases aligning to TRBD1. There are 13 residues in the CDR3. Trimming took 4 bases from V and 9 from J; bases not matched to a gene: 9. Per the germline V gene, CDR1 is SGHTA and CDR2 is FQGNSA.

Ten or more counts support this clonotype. The rearrangement joins TRBV25-1 to TRBJ1-2; D uncertain. V was clipped by 5 bases and J by 7 bases, with 14 bases between them. CDR1 MGHDK and CDR2 SYGVNS come from the germline V gene. The CDR3 runs 13 residues. The CDR3 DNA reads as TGTGCCAGCAGTTCGGGCAGAGGTATTGGCTACACCTTC. Its protein is CASSSGRGIGYTF.

This clonotype came up many times. The chain couples TRBV6-6 to TRBJ2-7, with TRBD2 identical over 10 bases. Looked up from germline, CDR1 is MNHNY and CDR2 is SVGAGI (reference sequence). The CDR3 has 17 residues. Unmatched junction bases numbered 11, after V lost 6 bases and J lost 0 bases. CDR3: CASRPILAGYVSYEQYF. For the CDR3, the DNA is TGTGCCAGCAGACCCATACTAGCGGGATATGTCTCCTACGAGCAGTACTTC.

At least ten counts were recorded for this clonotype. J is TRBJ2-1 and V is TRBV7-2, with D unclear. The CDR3 consists of 12 residues. V was cut by 5 bases and J by 15 bases, with 17 bases left in between. Per germline, CDR1 SGHTA and CDR2 FQGNSA. The CDR3 reads CASSPDTVGPFF. CDR3 DNA: TGTGCCAGCAGCCCGGATACCGTGGGCCCGTTCTTC.

This chain links TRBV6-1 with TRBJ1-2; maybe TRBD1 (5 bases). This CDR3 region has 15 residues. CDR1 and CDR2 (germline): MNHNS, SASEGT. Trimming cost V 2 bases and J 2 bases, with 12 bases left between them. The CDR3 nucleotides read TGTGCCAGCAGTGAATTTACAGGTCCGAACTATGGCTACACCTTC. Protein sequence: CASSEFTGPNYGYTF.

In its sample, this clonotype was seen a few times. V usage is TRBV6-6 and J usage is TRBJ2-1; TRBD2 agrees at 10 bases. The junction had 10 bases not matched to a gene; V was cut back by 2 bases and J by 9 bases. In germline, CDR1 is MNHNY, CDR2 SVGAGI (reference sequence). The CDR3 consists of 16 residues. This chain's CDR3 is CASSYSPAGGQSEQFF. CDR3 nucleotide sequence: TGTGCCAGCAGTTACAGTCCAGCGGGAGGGCAAAGTGAGCAGTTCTTC.

The V gene is TRBV4-3, the J gene TRBJ1-1; D gene unclear. The CDR3 extends over 19 amino acids. V gave up 1 base and J gave up 0 bases, with 21 bases separating them. The germline CDR1 and CDR2 sequences are LGHNA and YSLEER. The chain's CDR3 is CASSQARTSPGIMNTEAFF. DNA for the CDR3: TGCGCCAGCAGCCAAGCCAGAACATCACCCGGGATAATGAACACTGAAGCTTTCTTT.

The chain recombines TRBV5-1 with TRBJ2-6; D is undetermined. CDR1 and CDR2 (germline): SGHRS, YFSETQ. The length of the CDR3 is 14 residues. Trimming stripped 1 base from V and 1 base from J, with 3 bases between. CDR3 nucleotide sequence: TGCGCCAGCAGCTTGCAATCTGGGGCCAACGTCCTGACTTTC. Its protein product is CASSLQSGANVLTF. Supplemented by reference TRBV5-1 and TRBJ2-6, the full variable domain reads KAGVTQTPRYLIKTRGQQVTLSCSPISGHRSVSWYQQTPGQGLQFLFEYFSETQRNKGNFPGRFSGRQFSNSRSEMNVSTLELGDSALYLCASSLQSGANVLTFGAGSRLTVL.

This clonotype was detected a few times. V is TRBV14 and J is TRBJ1-1; no reliable D call. The CDR3 is 15 residues long. V shed 3 bases and J shed 3 bases, with 14 bases lying between them. Per the germline V gene, CDR1 is SGHDN and CDR2 is FVKESK. Written as DNA, the CDR3 is TGTGCCAGCAGCCAGGGCTCGGTGAGGCACACTGAAGCTTTCTTT. Its translation is CASSQGSVRHTEAFF.

The chain employs TRBV6-2 or TRBV6-3 and TRBJ1-2; D is perhaps TRBD1 (5 bases). V was clipped by 8 bases and J by 4 bases, with 11 bases between them. The CDR3 sequence is 12 residues long. Germline CDR1 reads MNHEY; CDR2 reads SVGEGT. The CDR3: CASVDRSYGYTF. For the CDR3, the DNA is TGTGCCAGCGTAGACAGATCCTATGGCTACACCTTC.

The chain is built from TRBV3-1 and TRBJ2-7, with 7 bases lining up with TRBD1. V lost 3 bases and J lost 3; bases outside the gene matches: 11. CDR1 and CDR2 from the germline V gene are LGHDT and YNNKEL (reference sequence). The CDR3 totals 16 residues. The CDR3: CASSHQDRADFYEQYF. In DNA, the CDR3 is TGTGCCAGCAGCCACCAAGACAGGGCCGACTTCTACGAGCAGTACTTC.